The source of this T cell receptor (beta chain) is a study of early T cells in non-severe SARS-CoV-2 infection. At the level of the study: Investigators sequenced bulk RNA drawn from unsorted whole blood, and chains remained unpaired.

CDR1 and CDR2 from the germline V gene are SGHTA and FQGNSA. V dropped 5 bases and J dropped 5; count of bases not matched to a gene: 14. This CDR3 contains 16 residues. Unique molecular identifiers tagged individual cDNA molecules. TCRdb analysed the 5' RACE reads with MiXCR anew, one entry per CDR3 protein. The profile shows about 60,000 distinct CDR3 sequences, roughly 5.3% of them singletons. In its sample, this clonotype was seen many times. Its specificity is unknown. Findings and limits, study-wide: VDJdb matching favored anti-spike CD8 responses, missing private and CD4 specificities.

The sequence was collected from an adult who was a healthcare worker with PCR-confirmed SARS-CoV-2 infection or an uninfected control (not recorded which). This sequence joins TRBV7-2 and TRBJ2-5; 7 bases are shared with TRBD2. Sample: whole blood. The CDR3 loop is CASSPLTSRAGETQYF. Here the CDR3 DNA reads TGTGCCAGCAGCCCCCTGACTAGCCGGGCGGGGGAGACCCAGTACTTC.